Each of the 24 T cell receptor beta chains below was sequenced from the same sample in a study of response to subunit inactivated influenza vaccine. TCRdb ran MiXCR on the RT-PCR reads and lists one entry per CDR3 protein. The sample includes about 180,000 distinct CDR3 sequences, around 8.8% of them seen just once. Sample: non-naive T cells sorted from PBMCs, taken on the day of vaccination. These receptors came from a man aged 50 to 59 who received an inactivated influenza vaccine.

This clonotype was recorded a few times. This sequence joins TRBV27 and TRBJ2-2; D not resolved. V was cut by 2 bases and J by 1 base, with 11 bases left in between. Per the germline V gene, CDR1 is MNHEY and CDR2 is SMNVEV (reference sequence). The CDR3 covers 16 residues. The CDR3 reads CASSLVGFGNTGELFF. The CDR3 DNA follows: TGTGCCAGCAGTTTAGTAGGGTTCGGGAACACCGGGGAGCTGTTTTTT.

This clonotype was recorded a few times. The chain recombines TRBV6-2 or TRBV6-3 with TRBJ1-3, with D possibly matching TRBD1 (5 bases). CDR3 length equals 13 residues. Germline CDR1 MNHEY, CDR2 SVGEGT. Trimming left V 6 bases short and J 0 bases short, with 6 bases between. CDR3 coding DNA: TGTGCCAGCAGGACAGTCTCTGGAAACACCATATATTTT. It yields the protein CASRTVSGNTIYF.

The table lists this clonotype with many counts. This chain links TRBV12-3 or TRBV12-4 with TRBJ2-1; TRBD1 might be the D (6 bases). The CDR3 sequence is 14 residues long. V lost 5 bases and J 5 bases, leaving 13 bases between the germline ends. The CDR3 DNA sequence: TGTGCCAGCAGTCCTCAGGGGAACAACAATGAGCAGTTCTTC. Translation: CASSPQGNNNEQFF.

This clonotype has a count of ten or more. The chain has TRBV4-1 and TRBJ2-2; 7 nucleotides line up with TRBD1. Germline CDR1 MGHRA, CDR2 YSYEKL. J lost 5 bases, V lost 2 bases, and 8 bases had no gene match. This CDR3 is built from 16 residues. CDR3: CASSQLPQGNTGELFF. The CDR3 DNA reads TGCGCCAGCAGCCAACTGCCACAGGGGAATACCGGGGAGCTGTTTTTT.

This clonotype appeared many times. The chain carries TRBV5-1 and TRBJ2-7; TRBD1 matches 9 bases. CDR3 size: 15 residues. From germline, CDR1 is SGHRS and CDR2 YFSETQ. V lost 1 base to trimming and J lost 2 bases; unmatched junction nucleotides: 4. DNA for the CDR3: TGCGCCAGCAGCTTGTACTGGGACAGGGCCTACGAGCAGTACTTC. It codes for CASSLYWDRAYEQYF.

This clonotype was seen ten or more times. The J gene is TRBJ1-1, the V gene TRBV6-1; TRBD1 matches 10 bases. Germline assignment: CDR1 MNHNS and CDR2 SASEGT. Unmatched junction bases numbered 3, after V lost 6 bases and J lost 2 bases. The CDR3 consists of 14 residues. This CDR3 is CASRKTGGNTEAFF. The DNA of the CDR3 is TGTGCCAGCAGGAAGACAGGGGGCAACACTGAAGCTTTCTTT.

This clonotype was seen ten or more times. The DNA of the CDR3 is TGTGCCATCAGTGGGAGCACAGATACGCAGTATTTT. The encoded protein is CAISGSTDTQYF. This chain uses TRBV10-3 with TRBJ2-3; no clear D gene. The V gene lost 4 bases and the J gene lost 0 bases, with 2 bases spanning the gap. CDR3 size: 12 residues. Germline V gene sequence: CDR1 ENHRY, CDR2 SYGVKD.

The genes are TRBV20-1 and TRBJ2-2; a possible D gene is TRBD2 (7 bases). The CDR3 runs 14 residues. The germline V gene encodes CDR1 DFQATT and CDR2 SNEGSKA (reference sequence). V lost 6 bases and J lost 3, with 14 bases in between. CDR3 nucleotide sequence: TGCAGTGCCTGGGGGGGCCGGTACACCGGGGAGCTGTTTTTT. This encodes CSAWGGRYTGELFF.

In this sample, this clonotype turned up many times. The V call is TRBV12-3 or TRBV12-4, the J call TRBJ2-5; TRBD2 matches at 8 bases. The CDR3 runs to 13 residues. The J segment lost 3 bases and the V segment lost 5 bases, leaving 2 bases of the junction unmatched. CDR3 DNA: TGTGCCAGCAGTGGACTAGCAGAAGAGACCCAGTACTTC. The encoded protein is CASSGLAEETQYF.

This rearrangement joins TRBV6-2 or TRBV6-3 to TRBJ2-5, with D unclear. Germline V CDR1 and CDR2: MNHEY, SVGEGT. The CDR3 runs to 12 residues. Trimming stripped 2 bases from V and 5 bases from J, with 6 bases between. CDR3 coding DNA: TGTGCCAGCAGTTACGGGATCGAGACCCAGTACTTC. It codes for CASSYGIETQYF.

This clonotype has a count of ten or more. V is TRBV2 and J is TRBJ2-1; perhaps TRBD1 as D (6 bases). This CDR3 contains 12 residues. CDR1 is SNHLY and CDR2 is FYNNEI in the germline V gene. V shed 4 bases and J shed 13 bases, with 14 bases lying between them. The CDR3 reads CASSVSDRNQFF. CDR3 bases: TGTGCCAGCAGTGTCTCGGACAGAAATCAGTTCTTC.

As regards this clonotype: Given a much more abundant clone one base away, this may be a read error. The chain joins TRBV7-9 to TRBJ2-7; TRBD2 agrees at 8 bases. In germline, CDR1 is SEHNR, CDR2 FQNEAQ (reference sequence). The CDR3 loop spans 16 amino acids. The J segment lost 3 bases and the V segment lost 4 bases, leaving 11 bases of the junction unmatched. CDR3 amino acids: CASSSPTSATNYEQYF. Here the CDR3 DNA reads TGTGCCAGCAGCTCACCGACTAGCGCGACCAACTACGAGCAGTACTTC.

The genes are TRBV20-1 and TRBJ2-3; D is unresolved. The CDR3 runs 14 residues. Germline CDR1 is DFQATT and CDR2 is SNEGSKA (reference sequence). This CDR3 is CSAVAAWYIDTQYF. In DNA, the CDR3 is TGCAGCGCAGTCGCTGCCTGGTACATCGATACGCAGTATTTT.

J is TRBJ2-7 and V is TRBV5-6; 9 nucleotides agree with TRBD1. CDR3 length equals 13 residues. CDR1 SGHDT and CDR2 YYEEEE come from the germline V gene. The junction had 8 bases not matched to a gene; V was cut back by 7 bases and J by 6 bases. The CDR3 DNA reads TGTGCCAGCTACTACGGGACAGGGTCCGAGCAGTACTTC. Amino acids: CASYYGTGSEQYF.

This clonotype was counted ten times or more. Here the CDR3 DNA reads TGTGCCATCGCCACGGCAGAGACCCAGTACTTC. This sequence encodes CAIATAETQYF. The chain joins TRBV10-3 to TRBJ2-5; the D is unclear. Germline assignment: CDR1 ENHRY and CDR2 SYGVKD. The CDR3 consists of 11 residues. Between the trimmed V and J ends, which lost 8 bases and 4 bases, there was a span of 8 bases.

This clonotype was recorded a few times. This chain uses TRBV12-3 or TRBV12-4 with TRBJ1-2; D uncertain. Trimming cost V 3 bases and J 1 base, with 6 bases left between them. This CDR3 is 13 amino acids long. CDR3 loop: CASSFQDNYGYTF. DNA of the CDR3: TGTGCCAGCAGTTTTCAGGATAACTATGGCTACACCTTC.

The table lists this clonotype with many counts. The chain joins TRBV7-3 to TRBJ2-3; TRBD2 matches at 10 bases. J was trimmed by 5 bases and V by 3 bases; bases with no gene match: 8. The CDR3 totals 16 residues. Germline V gene lookup returns CDR1 SGHTA and CDR2 FQGTGA. The CDR3 DNA is TGTGCCAGCAGCTTGAGCGGGAGGGGGGTGAAAGATACGCAGTATTTT. It is translated as CASSLSGRGVKDTQYF.

This chain connects TRBV20-1 to TRBJ1-6, with 8 bases that match TRBD1. The CDR3 totals 16 residues. CDR1 and CDR2 (germline): DFQATT, SNEGSKA (reference sequence). V lost 0 bases to trimming and J lost 7 bases; unmatched junction nucleotides: 8. The CDR3 region is CSARDRQGAGNSPLHF. The CDR3 nucleotides read TGCAGTGCTAGAGACCGCCAGGGGGCAGGCAATTCACCCCTCCACTTT.

This clonotype was seen only a few times. A junction boundary mismatches the germline segment, possibly from a read error. The chain uses TRBV7-9 and TRBJ1-2, with a tentative D call TRBD1 (6 bases). The CDR3 sequence is 12 residues long. In germline, CDR1 is SEHNR, CDR2 FQNEAQ (reference sequence). The CDR3 nucleotides read TGTGCCAGCAGCACGGGACAAATCCCTCCCTCCTTC. Encoded protein: CASSTGQIPPSF.

This clonotype has just a few counts. This rearrangement joins TRBV20-1 to TRBJ2-5; TRBD2 matches at 15 bases. Germline trimming cut 6 bases from V and 4 bases from J; bases unmatched to any gene: 9. The CDR3 has 16 residues. Looked up from germline, CDR1 is DFQATT and CDR2 is SNEGSKA (reference sequence). CDR3 loop: CSASGTSGGIPETQYF. As DNA, the CDR3 is TGCAGTGCGTCCGGGACTAGCGGGGGGATCCCAGAGACCCAGTACTTC.

The chain combines TRBV20-1 with TRBJ2-7; TRBD1 matches at 9 bases. The CDR3 runs to 13 residues. The ends lost 6 bases at V and 3 bases at J; junction bases unmatched: 6. Germline values: CDR1 DFQATT, CDR2 SNEGSKA (reference sequence). CDR3 nucleotide sequence: TGCAGTGCCGTTACGGGACAGGGCTACGAGCAGTACTTC. As protein: CSAVTGQGYEQYF.

This clonotype has only a few counts. This rearrangement joins TRBV6-2 or TRBV6-3 to TRBJ2-1, with 9 bases identical to TRBD1. CDR1 MNHEY and CDR2 SVGEGT come from the germline V gene. J lost 5 bases, V lost 7 bases, and 9 bases had no gene match. The CDR3 sequence is 15 residues long. CDR3 region: CASTRTGQGNNEQFF. CDR3 DNA: TGTGCCAGCACGCGAACGGGACAGGGAAACAATGAGCAGTTCTTC.

This clonotype was seen a handful of times. DNA of the CDR3: TGTGCCAGCAGTTTCTACGGCGGGACTAGCGGGAGGGGTCGGGAGTACTTC. Translation: CASSFYGGTSGRGREYF. The V and J genes are TRBV27 and TRBJ2-7, with 16 positions matching TRBD2. CDR3 length: 17 amino acids. Germline trimming cut 3 bases from V and 11 bases from J; bases unmatched to any gene: 13. Germline V gene sequence: CDR1 MNHEY, CDR2 SMNVEV (reference sequence).

The rearrangement uses TRBV7-2 and TRBJ2-7; 9 nucleotides agree with TRBD1. The junction had 4 bases not matched to a gene; V was cut back by 4 bases and J by 0 bases. CDR1 is SGHTA, CDR2 FQGNSA, per germline. This CDR3 contains 15 residues. CDR3 in amino acids: CASSSTGGASYEQYF. DNA of the CDR3: TGTGCCAGCAGCTCAACAGGGGGCGCCTCCTACGAGCAGTACTTC.